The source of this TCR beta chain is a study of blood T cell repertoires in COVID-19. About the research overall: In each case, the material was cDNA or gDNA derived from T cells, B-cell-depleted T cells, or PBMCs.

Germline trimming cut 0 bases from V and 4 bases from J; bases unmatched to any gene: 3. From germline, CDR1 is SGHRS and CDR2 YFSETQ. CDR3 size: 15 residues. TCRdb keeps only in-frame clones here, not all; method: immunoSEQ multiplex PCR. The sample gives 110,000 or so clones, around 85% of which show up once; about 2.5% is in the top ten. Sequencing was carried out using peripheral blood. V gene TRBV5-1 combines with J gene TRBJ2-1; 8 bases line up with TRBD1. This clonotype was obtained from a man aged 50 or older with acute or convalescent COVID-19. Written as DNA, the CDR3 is TGCGCCAGCAGCTTGGCAGGGGGCGATTACAATGAGCAGTTCTTC. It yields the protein CASSLAGGDYNEQFF. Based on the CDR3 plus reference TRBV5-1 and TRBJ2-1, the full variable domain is KAGVTQTPRYLIKTRGQQVTLSCSPISGHRSVSWYQQTPGQGLQFLFEYFSETQRNKGNFPGRFSGRQFSNSRSEMNVSTLELGDSALYLCASSLAGGDYNEQFFGPGTRLTVL.